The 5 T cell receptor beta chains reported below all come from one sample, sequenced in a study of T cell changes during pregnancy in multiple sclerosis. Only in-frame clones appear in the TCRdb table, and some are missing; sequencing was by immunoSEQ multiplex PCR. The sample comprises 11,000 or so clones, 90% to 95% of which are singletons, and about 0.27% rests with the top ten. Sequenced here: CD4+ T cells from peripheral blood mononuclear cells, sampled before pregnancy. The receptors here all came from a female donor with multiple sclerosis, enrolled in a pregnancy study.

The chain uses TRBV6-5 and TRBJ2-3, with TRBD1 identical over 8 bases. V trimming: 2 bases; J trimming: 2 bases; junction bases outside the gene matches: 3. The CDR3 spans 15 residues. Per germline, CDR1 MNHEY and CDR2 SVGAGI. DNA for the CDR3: TGTGCCAGCAGTTACGGGACAGGATACACAGATACGCAGTATTTT. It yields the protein CASSYGTGYTDTQYF.

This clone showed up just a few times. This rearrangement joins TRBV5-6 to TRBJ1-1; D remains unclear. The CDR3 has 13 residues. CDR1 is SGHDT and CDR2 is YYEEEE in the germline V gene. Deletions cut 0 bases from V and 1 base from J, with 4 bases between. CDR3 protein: CASSLAGNTEAFF. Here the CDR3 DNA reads TGTGCCAGCAGCTTGGCGGGGAACACTGAAGCTTTCTTT.

In DNA form, the CDR3 reads TGTGCCAGCAGTTTTGGAATACTAGGGCCCTCCTACGAGCAGTACTTC. It codes for CASSFGILGPSYEQYF. The chain couples TRBV27 to TRBJ2-7; D perhaps matches TRBD2 (5 bases). The CDR3 extends over 16 amino acids. V lost 3 bases to trimming and J lost 0 bases, with 15 bases between them. Germline-derived CDR1 and CDR2 are MNHEY and SMNVEV (reference sequence).

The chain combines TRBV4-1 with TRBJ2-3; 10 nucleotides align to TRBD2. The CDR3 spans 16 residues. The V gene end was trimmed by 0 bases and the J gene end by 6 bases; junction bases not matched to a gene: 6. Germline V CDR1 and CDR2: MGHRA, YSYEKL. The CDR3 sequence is CASSQDGAGGHDTQYF. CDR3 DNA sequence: TGCGCCAGCAGCCAAGATGGAGCGGGGGGGCATGATACGCAGTATTTT.

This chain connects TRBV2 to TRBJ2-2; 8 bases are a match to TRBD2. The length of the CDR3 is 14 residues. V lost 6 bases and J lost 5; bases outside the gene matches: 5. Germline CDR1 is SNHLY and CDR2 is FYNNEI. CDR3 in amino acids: CASSREGETGELFF. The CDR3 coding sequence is TGTGCCAGCAGCCGGGAGGGGGAAACCGGGGAGCTGTTTTTT.